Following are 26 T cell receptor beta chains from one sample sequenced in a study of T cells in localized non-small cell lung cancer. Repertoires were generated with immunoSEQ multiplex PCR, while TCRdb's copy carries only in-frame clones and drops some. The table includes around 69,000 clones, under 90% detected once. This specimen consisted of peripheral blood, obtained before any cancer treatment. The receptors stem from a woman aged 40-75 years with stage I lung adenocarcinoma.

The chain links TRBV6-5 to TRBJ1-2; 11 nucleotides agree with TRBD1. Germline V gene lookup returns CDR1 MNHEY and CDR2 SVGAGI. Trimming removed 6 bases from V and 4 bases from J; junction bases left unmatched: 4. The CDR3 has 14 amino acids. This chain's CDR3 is CASSDGQGAYGYTF. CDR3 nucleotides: TGTGCCAGCAGCGACGGACAGGGGGCCTATGGCTACACCTTC.

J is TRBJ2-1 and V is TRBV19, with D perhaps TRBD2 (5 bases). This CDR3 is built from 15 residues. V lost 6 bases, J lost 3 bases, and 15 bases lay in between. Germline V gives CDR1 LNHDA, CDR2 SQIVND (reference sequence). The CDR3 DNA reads TGTGCCAGTAGAAAAGCGGTTTCCTTCTACAATGAGCAGTTCTTC. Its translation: CASRKAVSFYNEQFF.

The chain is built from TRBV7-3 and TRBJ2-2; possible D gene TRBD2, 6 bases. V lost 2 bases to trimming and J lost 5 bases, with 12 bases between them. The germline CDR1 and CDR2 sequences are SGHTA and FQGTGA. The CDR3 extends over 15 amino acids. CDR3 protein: CASSLGPAGTGELFF. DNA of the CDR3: TGTGCCAGCAGCTTAGGTCCTGCGGGGACCGGGGAGCTGTTTTTT. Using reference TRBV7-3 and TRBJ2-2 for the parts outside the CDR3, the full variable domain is GAGVSQTPSNKVTEKGKYVELRCDPISGHTALYWYRQSLGQGPEFLIYFQGTGAADDSGLPNDRFFAVRPEGSVSTLKIQRTERGDSAVYLCASSLGPAGTGELFFGEGSRLTVL.

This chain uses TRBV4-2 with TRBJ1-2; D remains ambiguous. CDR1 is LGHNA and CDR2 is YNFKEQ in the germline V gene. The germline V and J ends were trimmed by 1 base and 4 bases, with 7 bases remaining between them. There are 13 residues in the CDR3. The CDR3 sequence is CASSQGGGYGYTF. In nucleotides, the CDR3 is TGTGCCAGCAGCCAAGGGGGTGGCTATGGCTACACCTTC.

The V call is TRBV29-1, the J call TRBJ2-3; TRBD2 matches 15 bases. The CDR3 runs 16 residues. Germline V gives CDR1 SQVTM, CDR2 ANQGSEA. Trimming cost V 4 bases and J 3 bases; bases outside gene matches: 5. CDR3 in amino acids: CSVGGLAGGPTDTQYF. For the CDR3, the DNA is TGCAGCGTTGGAGGACTAGCGGGAGGGCCTACAGATACGCAGTATTTT.

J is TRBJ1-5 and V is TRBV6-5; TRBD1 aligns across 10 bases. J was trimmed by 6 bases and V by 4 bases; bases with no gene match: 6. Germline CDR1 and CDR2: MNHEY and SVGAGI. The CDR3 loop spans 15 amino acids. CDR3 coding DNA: TGTGCCAGCAGTTCAGGGACAGGGGACGGTCAGCCCCAGCATTTT. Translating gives CASSSGTGDGQPQHF.

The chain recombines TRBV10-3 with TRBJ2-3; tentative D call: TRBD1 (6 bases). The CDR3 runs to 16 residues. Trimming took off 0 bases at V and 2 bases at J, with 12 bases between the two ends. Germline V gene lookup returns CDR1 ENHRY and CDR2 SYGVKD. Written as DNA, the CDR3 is TGTGCCATCAGTGAGTCGAGCAGGGGAGACACAGATACGCAGTATTTT. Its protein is CAISESSRGDTDTQYF.

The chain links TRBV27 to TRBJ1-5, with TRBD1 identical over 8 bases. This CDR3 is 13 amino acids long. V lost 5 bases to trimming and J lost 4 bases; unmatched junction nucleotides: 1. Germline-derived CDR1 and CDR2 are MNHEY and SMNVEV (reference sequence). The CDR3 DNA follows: TGTGCCAGCAGTAGACAGGGGAATCAGCCCCAGCATTTT. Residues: CASSRQGNQPQHF.

In DNA, the CDR3 is TGTGCCAGCAGCTTAGCGTGGGGGGCTCATCAGCCCCAGCATTTT. Its translation: CASSLAWGAHQPQHF. The chain links TRBV7-2 to TRBJ1-5; D possibly corresponds to TRBD1 (6 bases). Trimming removed 0 bases at V and 5 bases at J, with 11 bases between. Per the germline V gene, CDR1 is SGHTA and CDR2 is FQGNSA. This CDR3 is 15 amino acids long.

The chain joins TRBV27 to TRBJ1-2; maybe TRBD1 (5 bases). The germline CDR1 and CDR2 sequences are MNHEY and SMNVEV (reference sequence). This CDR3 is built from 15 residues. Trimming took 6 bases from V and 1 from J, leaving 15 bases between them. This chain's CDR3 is CASRGDGTINYGYTF. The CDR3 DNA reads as TGTGCCAGCAGGGGGGACGGAACGATTAACTATGGCTACACCTTC.

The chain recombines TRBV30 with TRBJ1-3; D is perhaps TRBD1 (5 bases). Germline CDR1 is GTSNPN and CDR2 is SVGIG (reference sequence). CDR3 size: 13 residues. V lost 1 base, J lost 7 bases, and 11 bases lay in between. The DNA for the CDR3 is TGTGCCTGGAGTGAGGGGCCAGGCAACACCATATATTTT. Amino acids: CAWSEGPGNTIYF.

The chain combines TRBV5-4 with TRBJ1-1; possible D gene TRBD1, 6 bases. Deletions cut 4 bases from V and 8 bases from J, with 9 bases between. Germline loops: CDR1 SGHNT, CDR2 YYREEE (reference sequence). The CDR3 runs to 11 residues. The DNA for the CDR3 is TGTGCCAGCAGCGTAACAGGGGAAGCTTTCTTT. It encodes CASSVTGEAFF.

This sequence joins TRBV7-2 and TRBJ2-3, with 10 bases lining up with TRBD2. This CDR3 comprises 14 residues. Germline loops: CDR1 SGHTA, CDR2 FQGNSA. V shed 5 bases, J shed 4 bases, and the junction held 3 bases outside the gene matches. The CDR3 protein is CASSPGTSADTQYF. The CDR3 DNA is TGTGCCAGCAGCCCCGGGACTAGCGCAGATACGCAGTATTTT.

Here the CDR3 reads CASSLSGATFYGYTF. CDR3 sequence (DNA): TGCGCCAGCAGCTTGTCCGGGGCGACTTTCTATGGCTACACCTTC. The J gene is TRBJ1-2, the V gene TRBV5-1, with D possibly matching TRBD1 (5 bases). Trimming shortened V by 1 base and J by 4 bases, and 14 bases separated the two germline ends. The germline CDR1 and CDR2 sequences are SGHRS and YFSETQ. This CDR3 has 15 amino acids.

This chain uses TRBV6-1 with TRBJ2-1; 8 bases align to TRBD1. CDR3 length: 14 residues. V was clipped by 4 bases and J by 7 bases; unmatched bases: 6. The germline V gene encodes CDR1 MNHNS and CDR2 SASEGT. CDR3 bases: TGTGCCAGCAGTGGGACAGGGACGGGGAATGAGCAGTTCTTC. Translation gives CASSGTGTGNEQFF.

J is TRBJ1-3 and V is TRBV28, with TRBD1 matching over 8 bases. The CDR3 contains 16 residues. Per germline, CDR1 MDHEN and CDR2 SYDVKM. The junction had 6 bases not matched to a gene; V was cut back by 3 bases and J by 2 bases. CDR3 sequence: CASSFNRGGTGNTIYF. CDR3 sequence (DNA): TGTGCCAGCAGTTTTAACAGGGGGGGAACTGGAAACACCATATATTTT.

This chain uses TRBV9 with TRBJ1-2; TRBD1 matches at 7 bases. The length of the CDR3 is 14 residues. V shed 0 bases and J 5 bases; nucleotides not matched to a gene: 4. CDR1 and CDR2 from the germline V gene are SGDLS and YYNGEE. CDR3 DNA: TGTGCCAGCAGCGTAGAGGGGGCAGGGTATGGCTACACCTTC. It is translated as CASSVEGAGYGYTF.

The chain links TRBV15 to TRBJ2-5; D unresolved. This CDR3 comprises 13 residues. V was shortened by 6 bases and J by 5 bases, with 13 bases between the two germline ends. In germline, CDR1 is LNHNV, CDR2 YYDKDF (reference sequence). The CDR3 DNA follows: TGTGCCACCAGGGACCCCATGGGGGAGACCCAGTACTTC. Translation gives CATRDPMGETQYF.

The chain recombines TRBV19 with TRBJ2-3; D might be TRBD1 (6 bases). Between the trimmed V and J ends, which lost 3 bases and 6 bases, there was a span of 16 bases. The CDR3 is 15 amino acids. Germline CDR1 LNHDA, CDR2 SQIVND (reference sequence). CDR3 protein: CASSIGGINVDTQYF. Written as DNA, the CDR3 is TGTGCCAGTAGTATTGGGGGCATTAACGTTGATACGCAGTATTTT.

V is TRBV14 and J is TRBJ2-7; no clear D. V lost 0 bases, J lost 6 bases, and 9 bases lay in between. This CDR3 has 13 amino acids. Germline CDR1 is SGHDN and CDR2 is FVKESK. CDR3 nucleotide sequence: TGTGCCAGCAGCCAAGATTTACGATCCGAGCAGTACTTC. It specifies CASSQDLRSEQYF.

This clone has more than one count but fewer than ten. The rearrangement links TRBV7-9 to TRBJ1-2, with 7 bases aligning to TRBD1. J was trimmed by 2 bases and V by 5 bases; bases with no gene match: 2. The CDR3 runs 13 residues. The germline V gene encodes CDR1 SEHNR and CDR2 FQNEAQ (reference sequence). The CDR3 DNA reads TGTGCCAGCAGCCCGGGACAGAACTATGGCTACACCTTC. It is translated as CASSPGQNYGYTF.

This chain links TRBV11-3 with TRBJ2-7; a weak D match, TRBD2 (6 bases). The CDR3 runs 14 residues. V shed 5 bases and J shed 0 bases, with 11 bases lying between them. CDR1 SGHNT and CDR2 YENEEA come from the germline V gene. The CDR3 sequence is CASSPGRSSYEQYF. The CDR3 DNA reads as TGTGCCAGCAGCCCCGGGAGAAGCTCCTACGAGCAGTACTTC.

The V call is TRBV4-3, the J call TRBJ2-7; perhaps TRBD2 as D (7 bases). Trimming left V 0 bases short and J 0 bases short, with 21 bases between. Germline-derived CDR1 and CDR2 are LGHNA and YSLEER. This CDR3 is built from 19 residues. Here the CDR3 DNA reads TGCGCCAGCAGCCAAGAACGCGGGGGCGCGCGGACCGCCTCCTACGAGCAGTACTTC. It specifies CASSQERGGARTASYEQYF.

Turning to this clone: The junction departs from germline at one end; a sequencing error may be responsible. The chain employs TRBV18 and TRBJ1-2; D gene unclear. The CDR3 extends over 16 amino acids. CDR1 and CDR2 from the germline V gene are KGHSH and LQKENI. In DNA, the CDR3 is TGTGCCAGTTCACCATTGGACGGAGGAGCTAACTATGGCTACACCTTC. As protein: CASSPLDGGANYGYTF.

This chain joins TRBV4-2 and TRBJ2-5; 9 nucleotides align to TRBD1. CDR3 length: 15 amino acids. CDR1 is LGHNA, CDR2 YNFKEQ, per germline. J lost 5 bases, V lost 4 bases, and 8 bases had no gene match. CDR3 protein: CASSPGTGQWETQYF. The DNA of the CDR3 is TGTGCCAGCAGCCCGGGGACAGGGCAGTGGGAGACCCAGTACTTC.

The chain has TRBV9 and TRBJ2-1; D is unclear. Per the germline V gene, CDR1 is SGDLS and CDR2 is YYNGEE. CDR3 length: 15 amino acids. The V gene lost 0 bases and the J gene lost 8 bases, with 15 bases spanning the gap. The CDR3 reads CASSVGIGLQYEQFF. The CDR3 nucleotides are TGTGCCAGCAGCGTAGGAATAGGTCTACAATATGAGCAGTTCTTC.